The 2 T cell receptor beta chains below were found in one sample sequenced in a study of T cell changes during pregnancy in multiple sclerosis. Here immunoSEQ multiplex PCR was the method, and the copy in TCRdb shows in-frame clones only, minus some. Here the sample spans 64,000 or so clones, 92% being singletons. Source: peripheral blood, taken in the first trimester of pregnancy. These receptor sequences come from a female donor with multiple sclerosis, enrolled in a pregnancy study.

J is TRBJ2-5 and V is TRBV4-2; no clear D gene. This CDR3 spans 11 amino acids. The V and J ends lost 10 bases and 3 bases respectively, with 9 bases between them. Per germline, CDR1 LGHNA and CDR2 YNFKEQ. CDR3 loop: CATRREETQYF. CDR3 nucleotide sequence: TGTGCCACCCGACGGGAAGAGACCCAGTACTTC.

The chain combines TRBV9 with TRBJ2-1, with 8 nucleotides matching TRBD2. After removal of 2 bases from V and 1 base from J, the junction contained 5 bases not matched to a gene. The germline V gene encodes CDR1 SGDLS and CDR2 YYNGEE. This CDR3 region has 16 residues. The CDR3 coding sequence is TGTGCCAGCAGCGTCCGGAGCGGGAGTTCCTACAATGAGCAGTTCTTC. It is translated as CASSVRSGSSYNEQFF.